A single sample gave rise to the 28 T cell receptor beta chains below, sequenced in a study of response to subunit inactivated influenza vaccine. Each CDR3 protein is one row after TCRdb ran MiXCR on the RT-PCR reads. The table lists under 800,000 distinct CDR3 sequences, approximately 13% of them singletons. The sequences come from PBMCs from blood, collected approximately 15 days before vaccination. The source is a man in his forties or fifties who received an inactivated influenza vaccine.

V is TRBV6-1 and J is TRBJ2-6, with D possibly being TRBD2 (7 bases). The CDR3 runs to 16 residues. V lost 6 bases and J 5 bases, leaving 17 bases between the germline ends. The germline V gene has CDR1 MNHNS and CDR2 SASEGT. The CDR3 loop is CASRAPGGRRANVLTF. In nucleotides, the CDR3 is TGTGCCAGCAGGGCCCCCGGGGGGCGGAGGGCCAACGTCCTGACTTTC.

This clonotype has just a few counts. CDR3 residues: CASSFVTGGDSPLHF. The CDR3 DNA reads as TGTGCCAGCAGCTTCGTGACAGGGGGCGATTCACCCCTCCACTTT. The chain couples TRBV5-6 to TRBJ1-6; 10 bases map to TRBD1. With V trimmed by 2 bases and J by 8 bases, 4 bases remained unmatched. Germline CDR1 and CDR2: SGHDT and YYEEEE. CDR3 length: 15 residues.

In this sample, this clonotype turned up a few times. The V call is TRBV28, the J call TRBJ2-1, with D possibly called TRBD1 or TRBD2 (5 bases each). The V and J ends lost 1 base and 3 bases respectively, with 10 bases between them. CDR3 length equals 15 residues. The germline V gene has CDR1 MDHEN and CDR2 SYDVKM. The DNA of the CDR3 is TGTGCCAGCAGTTTATCGGGACGGCACTACAATGAGCAGTTCTTC. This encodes CASSLSGRHYNEQFF.

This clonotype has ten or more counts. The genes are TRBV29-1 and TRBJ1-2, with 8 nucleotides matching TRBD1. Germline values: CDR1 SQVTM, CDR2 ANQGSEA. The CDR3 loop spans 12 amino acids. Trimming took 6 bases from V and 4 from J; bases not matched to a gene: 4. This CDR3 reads CSVIDRGYGYTF. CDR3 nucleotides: TGCAGCGTAATTGACAGGGGCTATGGCTACACCTTC.

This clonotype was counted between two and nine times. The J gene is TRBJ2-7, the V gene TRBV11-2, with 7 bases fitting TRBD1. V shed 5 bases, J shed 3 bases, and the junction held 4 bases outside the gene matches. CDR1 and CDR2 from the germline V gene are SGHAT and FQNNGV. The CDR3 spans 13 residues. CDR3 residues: CASSIGTDYEQYF. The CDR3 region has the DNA TGTGCCAGCAGCATCGGGACAGACTACGAGCAGTACTTC.

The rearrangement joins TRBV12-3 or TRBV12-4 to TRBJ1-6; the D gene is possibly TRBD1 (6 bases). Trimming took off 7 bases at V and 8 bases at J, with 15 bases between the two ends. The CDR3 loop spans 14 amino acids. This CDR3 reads CASTSQGPYSPLHF. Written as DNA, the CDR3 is TGTGCCAGCACCTCACAGGGACCCTATTCACCCCTCCACTTT.

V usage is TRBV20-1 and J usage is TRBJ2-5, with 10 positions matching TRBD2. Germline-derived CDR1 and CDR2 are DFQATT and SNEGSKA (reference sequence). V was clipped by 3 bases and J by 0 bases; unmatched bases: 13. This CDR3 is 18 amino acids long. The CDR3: CSARMGLATRGYQETQYF. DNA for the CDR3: TGCAGTGCTAGGATGGGACTAGCGACCCGGGGCTACCAAGAGACCCAGTACTTC.

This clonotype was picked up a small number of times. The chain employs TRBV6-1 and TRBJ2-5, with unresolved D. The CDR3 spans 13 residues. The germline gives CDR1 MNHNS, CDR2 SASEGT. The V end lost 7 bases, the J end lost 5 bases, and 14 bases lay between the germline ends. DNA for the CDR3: TGTGCCAGCACCAGCGATGGTCGGGAGACCCAGTACTTC. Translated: CASTSDGRETQYF.

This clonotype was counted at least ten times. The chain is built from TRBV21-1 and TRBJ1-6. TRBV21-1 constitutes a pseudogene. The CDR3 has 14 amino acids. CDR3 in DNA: TGTGCCAGTAATGGACGGAGTCCTAATTCACCCCTCCACTTT. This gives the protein CASNGRSPNSPLHF.

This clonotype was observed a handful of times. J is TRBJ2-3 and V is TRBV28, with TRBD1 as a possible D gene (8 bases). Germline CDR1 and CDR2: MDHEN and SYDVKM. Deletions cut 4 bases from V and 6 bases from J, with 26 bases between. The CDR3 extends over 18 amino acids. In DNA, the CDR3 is TGTGCCAGCAGTTCTCTTGGGACCCAACAGGGGGGGTTTGATACGCAGTATTTT. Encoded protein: CASSSLGTQQGGFDTQYF.

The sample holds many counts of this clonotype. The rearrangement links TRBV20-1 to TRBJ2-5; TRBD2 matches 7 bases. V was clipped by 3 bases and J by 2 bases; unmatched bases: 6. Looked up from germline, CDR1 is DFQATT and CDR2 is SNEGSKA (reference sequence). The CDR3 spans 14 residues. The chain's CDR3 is CSASLSGGQETQYF. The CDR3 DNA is TGCAGTGCTAGCTTGTCGGGGGGTCAAGAGACCCAGTACTTC.

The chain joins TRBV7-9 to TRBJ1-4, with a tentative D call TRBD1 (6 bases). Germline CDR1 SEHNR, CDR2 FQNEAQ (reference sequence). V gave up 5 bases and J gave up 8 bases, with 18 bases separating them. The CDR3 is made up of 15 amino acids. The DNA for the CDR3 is TGTGCCAGCAGCGTAATGACAGGTTCGAAAGAAAAACTGTTTTTT. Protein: CASSVMTGSKEKLFF.

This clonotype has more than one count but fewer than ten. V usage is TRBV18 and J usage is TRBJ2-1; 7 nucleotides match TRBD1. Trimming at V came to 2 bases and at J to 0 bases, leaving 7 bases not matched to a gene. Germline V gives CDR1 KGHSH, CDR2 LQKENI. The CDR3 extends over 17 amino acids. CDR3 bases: TGTGCCAGCTCACCATTTTCGACAGGGCGCTCCTACAATGAGCAGTTCTTC. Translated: CASSPFSTGRSYNEQFF.

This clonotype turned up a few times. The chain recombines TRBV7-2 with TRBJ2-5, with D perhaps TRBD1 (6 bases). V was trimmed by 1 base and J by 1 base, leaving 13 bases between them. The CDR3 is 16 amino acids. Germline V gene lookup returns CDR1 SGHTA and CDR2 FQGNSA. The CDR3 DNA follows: TGTGCCAGCAGCTTAGACTTGGGGGCCCCCCAAGAGACCCAGTACTTC. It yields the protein CASSLDLGAPQETQYF.

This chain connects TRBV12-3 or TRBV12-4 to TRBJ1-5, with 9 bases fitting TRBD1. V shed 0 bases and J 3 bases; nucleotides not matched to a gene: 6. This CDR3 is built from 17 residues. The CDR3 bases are TGTGCCAGCAGTTTAGCGCTTGGACAGGGGCCCAATCAGCCCCAGCATTTT. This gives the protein CASSLALGQGPNQPQHF.

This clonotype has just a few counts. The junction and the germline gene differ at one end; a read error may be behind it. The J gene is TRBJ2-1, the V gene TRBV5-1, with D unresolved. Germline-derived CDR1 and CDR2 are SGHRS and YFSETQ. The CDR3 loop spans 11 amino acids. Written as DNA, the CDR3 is TGCGCCAGCAGCTTCTCTTCGGATGAGCAGTTC. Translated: CASSFSSDEQF.

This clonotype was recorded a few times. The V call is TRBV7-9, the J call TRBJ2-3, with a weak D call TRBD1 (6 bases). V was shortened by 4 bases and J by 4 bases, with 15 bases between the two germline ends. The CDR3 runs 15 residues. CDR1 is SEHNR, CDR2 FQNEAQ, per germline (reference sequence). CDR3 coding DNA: TGTGCCAGCAGCTACCGGGACACCCGGGCAGATACGCAGTATTTT. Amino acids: CASSYRDTRADTQYF.

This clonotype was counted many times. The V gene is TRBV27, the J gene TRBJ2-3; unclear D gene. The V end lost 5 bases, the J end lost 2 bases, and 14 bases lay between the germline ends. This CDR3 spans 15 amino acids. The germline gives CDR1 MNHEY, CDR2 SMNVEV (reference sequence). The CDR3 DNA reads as TGTGCCAGCAGTCCTGGCCTGGCAGACACAGATACGCAGTATTTT. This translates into CASSPGLADTDTQYF.

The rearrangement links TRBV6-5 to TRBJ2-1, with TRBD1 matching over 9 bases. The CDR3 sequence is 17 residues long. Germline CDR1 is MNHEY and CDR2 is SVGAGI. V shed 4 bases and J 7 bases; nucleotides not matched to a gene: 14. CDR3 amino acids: CASSFGQGRTLWNEQFF. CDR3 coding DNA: TGTGCCAGCAGTTTCGGACAGGGGCGGACACTATGGAATGAGCAGTTCTTC.

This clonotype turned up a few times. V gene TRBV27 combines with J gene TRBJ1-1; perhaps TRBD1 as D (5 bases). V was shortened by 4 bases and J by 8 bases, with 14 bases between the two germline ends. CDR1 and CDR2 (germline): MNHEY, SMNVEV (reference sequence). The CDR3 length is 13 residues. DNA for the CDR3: TGTGCCAGCAGTTCGACAGATAAGTACGAAGCTTTCTTT. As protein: CASSSTDKYEAFF.

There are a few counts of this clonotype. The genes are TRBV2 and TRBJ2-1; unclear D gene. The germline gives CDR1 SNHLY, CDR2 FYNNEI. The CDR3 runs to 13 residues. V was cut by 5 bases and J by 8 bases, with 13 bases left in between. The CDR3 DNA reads TGTGCCAGCAGTCCGCGTGGGCTAGATGAGCAGTTCTTC. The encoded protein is CASSPRGLDEQFF.

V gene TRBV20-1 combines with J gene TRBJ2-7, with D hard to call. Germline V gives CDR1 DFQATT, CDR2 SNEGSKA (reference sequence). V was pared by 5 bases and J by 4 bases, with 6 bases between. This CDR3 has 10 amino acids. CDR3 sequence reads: CSAVGYEQYF. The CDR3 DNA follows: TGCAGTGCTGTGGGGTACGAGCAGTACTTC.

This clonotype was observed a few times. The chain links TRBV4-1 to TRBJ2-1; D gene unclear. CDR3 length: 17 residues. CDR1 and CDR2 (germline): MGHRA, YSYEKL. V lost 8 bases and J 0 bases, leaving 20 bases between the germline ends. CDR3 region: CASGLFGGRSSYNEQFF. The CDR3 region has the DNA TGCGCCAGCGGTTTATTTGGCGGAAGAAGCTCCTACAATGAGCAGTTCTTC.

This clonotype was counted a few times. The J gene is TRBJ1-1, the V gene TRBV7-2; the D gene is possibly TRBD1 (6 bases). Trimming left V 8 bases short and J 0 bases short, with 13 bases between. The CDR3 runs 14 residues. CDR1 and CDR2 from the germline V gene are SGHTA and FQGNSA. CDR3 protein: CASFGGSLNTEAFF. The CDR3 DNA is TGTGCCAGCTTCGGGGGCTCTTTGAACACTGAAGCTTTCTTT.

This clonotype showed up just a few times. The CDR3 region is CASNLSGGRTEAFF. The CDR3 bases are TGTGCCAGCAATTTGAGTGGGGGCAGGACTGAAGCTTTCTTT. The J gene is TRBJ1-1, the V gene TRBV2, with D possibly being TRBD1 (6 bases). The germline CDR1 and CDR2 sequences are SNHLY and FYNNEI. This CDR3 is 14 amino acids long. The V end was cut by 7 bases, the J end by 5 bases, with 17 bases between.

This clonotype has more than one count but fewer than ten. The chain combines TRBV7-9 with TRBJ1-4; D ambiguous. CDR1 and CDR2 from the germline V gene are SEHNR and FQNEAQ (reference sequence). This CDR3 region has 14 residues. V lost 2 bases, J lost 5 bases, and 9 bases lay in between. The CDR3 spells CASSLSGINEKLFF. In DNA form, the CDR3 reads TGTGCCAGCAGCTTATCCGGAATAAATGAAAAACTGTTTTTT.

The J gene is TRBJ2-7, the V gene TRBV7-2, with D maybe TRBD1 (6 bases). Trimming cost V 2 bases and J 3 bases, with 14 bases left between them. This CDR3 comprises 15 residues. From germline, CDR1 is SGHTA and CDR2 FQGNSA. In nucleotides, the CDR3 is TGTGCCAGCAGCTTAAGTCCACAGGGTTACTACGAGCAGTACTTC. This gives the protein CASSLSPQGYYEQYF.

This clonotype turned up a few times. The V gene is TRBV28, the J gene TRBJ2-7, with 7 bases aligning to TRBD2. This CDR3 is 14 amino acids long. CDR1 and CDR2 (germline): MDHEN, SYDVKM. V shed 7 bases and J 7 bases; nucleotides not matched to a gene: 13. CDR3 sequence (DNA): TGTGCCAGCAACTTATGGGCGGGAGCGAATGAGCAGTACTTC. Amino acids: CASNLWAGANEQYF.